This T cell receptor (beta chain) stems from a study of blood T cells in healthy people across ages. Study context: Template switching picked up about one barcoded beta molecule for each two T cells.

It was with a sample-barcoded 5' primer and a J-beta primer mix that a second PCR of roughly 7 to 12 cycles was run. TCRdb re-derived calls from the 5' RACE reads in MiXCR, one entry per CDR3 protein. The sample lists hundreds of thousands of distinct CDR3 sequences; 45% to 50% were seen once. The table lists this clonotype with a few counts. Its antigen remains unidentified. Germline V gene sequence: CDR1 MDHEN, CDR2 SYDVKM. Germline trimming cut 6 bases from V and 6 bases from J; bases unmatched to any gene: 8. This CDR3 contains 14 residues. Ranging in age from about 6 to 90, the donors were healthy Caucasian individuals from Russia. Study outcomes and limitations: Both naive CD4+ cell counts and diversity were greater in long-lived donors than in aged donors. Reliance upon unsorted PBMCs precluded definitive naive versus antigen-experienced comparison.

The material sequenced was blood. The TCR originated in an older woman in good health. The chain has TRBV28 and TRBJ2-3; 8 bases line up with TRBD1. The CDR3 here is CASSRRTGLDTQYF. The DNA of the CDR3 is TGTGCCAGCAGCCGGAGGACAGGGTTGGATACGCAGTATTTT.